The T cell receptor beta chain described here comes from a study of OX40 agonist ivuxolimab in advanced cancers. Turning to the study itself: The study gave patients intravenous ivuxolimab at 0.01 to 10 mg/kg every 2 weeks. Mean age roughly 65 years, range roughly 20 to 85; roughly 80% male. Three dose-escalation patients had partial responses: one with hepatocellular carcinoma and two with cutaneous melanoma.

This clone was found a few times. Its specificity is not known. The study's findings and limits: Dose levels from 0.1 to 3.0 mg/kg saw CD4+ and CD8+ blood T cells expand clonally by week 6.

TCRdb's table, derived via immunoSEQ multiplex PCR, lists solely in-frame clones and lacks some. The data show under 70,000 clones, with roughly nine tenths seen just once and under 7% held by the top ten. The clonotype originates from an adult with an advanced solid tumor such as melanoma, head and neck, liver or kidney cancer. The sequenced sample was CD4+ or CD8+ T cells sorted from blood, obtained in a trial of the OX40 agonist ivuxolimab.

The CDR3 DNA sequence: TGTGCCAGCAGTTTAGGGACAGGGTGGTCCTACGAGCAGTACTTC. Protein product: CASSLGTGWSYEQYF. The V call is TRBV28, the J call TRBJ2-7; 9 nucleotides line up with TRBD1. The CDR3 consists of 15 residues. The trim removed 2 bases at V and 1 base at J, leaving 3 bases unmatched. The germline gives CDR1 MDHEN, CDR2 SYDVKM.